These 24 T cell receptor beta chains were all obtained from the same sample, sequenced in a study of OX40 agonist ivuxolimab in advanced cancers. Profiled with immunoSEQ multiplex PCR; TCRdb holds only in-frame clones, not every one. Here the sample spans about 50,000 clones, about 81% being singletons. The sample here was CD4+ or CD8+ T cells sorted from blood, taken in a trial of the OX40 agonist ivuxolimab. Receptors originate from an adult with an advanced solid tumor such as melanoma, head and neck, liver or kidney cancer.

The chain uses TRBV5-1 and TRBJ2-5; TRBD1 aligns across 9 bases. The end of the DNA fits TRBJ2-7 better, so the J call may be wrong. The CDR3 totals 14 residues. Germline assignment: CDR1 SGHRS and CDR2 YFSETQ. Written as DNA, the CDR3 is TGCGCCAGCAGCTGGACAGGGGACTCCTACGAGCAGTACTTC. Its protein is CASSWTGDSYEQYF.

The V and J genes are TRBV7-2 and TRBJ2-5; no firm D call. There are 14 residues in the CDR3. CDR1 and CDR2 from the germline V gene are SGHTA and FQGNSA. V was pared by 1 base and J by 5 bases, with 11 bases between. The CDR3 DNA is TGTGCCAGCAGCTTAGATCGGGTGTTGGAGACCCAGTACTTC. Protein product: CASSLDRVLETQYF.

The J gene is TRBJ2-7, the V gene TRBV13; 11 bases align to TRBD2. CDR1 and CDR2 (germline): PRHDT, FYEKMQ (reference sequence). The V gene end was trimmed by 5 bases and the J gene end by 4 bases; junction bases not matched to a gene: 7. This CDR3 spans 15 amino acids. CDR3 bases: TGTGCCAGCAGCCGTGCCGGGACTAGCGGATACGAGCAGTACTTC. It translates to CASSRAGTSGYEQYF.

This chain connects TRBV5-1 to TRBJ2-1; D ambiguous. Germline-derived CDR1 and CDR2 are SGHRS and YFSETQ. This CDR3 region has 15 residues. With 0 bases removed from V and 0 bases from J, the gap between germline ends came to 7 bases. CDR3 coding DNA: TGCGCCAGCAGCTTGGGAGGAAACTCCTACAATGAGCAGTTCTTC. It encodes CASSLGGNSYNEQFF. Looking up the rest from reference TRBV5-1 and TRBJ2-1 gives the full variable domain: KAGVTQTPRYLIKTRGQQVTLSCSPISGHRSVSWYQQTPGQGLQFLFEYFSETQRNKGNFPGRFSGRQFSNSRSEMNVSTLELGDSALYLCASSLGGNSYNEQFFGPGTRLTVL.

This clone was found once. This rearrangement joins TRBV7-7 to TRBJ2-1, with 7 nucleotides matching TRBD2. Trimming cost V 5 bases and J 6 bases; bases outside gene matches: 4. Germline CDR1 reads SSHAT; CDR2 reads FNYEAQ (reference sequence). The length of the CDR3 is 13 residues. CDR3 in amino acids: CASSAGTINEQFF. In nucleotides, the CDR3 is TGTGCCAGCAGCGCCGGGACTATCAATGAGCAGTTCTTC.

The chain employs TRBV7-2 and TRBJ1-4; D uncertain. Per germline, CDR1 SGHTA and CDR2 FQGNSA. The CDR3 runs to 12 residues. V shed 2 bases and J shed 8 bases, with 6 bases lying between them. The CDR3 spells CASSLLGEKLFF. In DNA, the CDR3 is TGTGCCAGCAGCTTACTCGGGGAAAAACTGTTTTTT. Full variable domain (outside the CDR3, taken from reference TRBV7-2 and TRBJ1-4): GAGVSQSPSNKVTEKGKDVELRCDPISGHTALYWYRQSLGQGLEFLIYFQGNSAPDKSGLPSDRFSAERTGGSVSTLTIQRTQQEDSAVYLCASSLLGEKLFFGSGTQLSVL.

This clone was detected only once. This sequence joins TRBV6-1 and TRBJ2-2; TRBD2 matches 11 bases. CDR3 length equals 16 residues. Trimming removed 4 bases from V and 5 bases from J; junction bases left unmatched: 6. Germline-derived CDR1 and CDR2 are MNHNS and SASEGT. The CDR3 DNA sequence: TGTGCCAGCAGTGGGCGGCGACTAGCGGGAACCGGGGAGCTGTTTTTT. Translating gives CASSGRRLAGTGELFF.

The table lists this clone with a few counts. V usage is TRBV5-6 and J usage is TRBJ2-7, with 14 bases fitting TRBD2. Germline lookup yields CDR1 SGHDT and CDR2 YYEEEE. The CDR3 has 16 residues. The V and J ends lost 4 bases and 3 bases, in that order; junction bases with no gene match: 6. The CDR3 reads CASSPGLAGVGYEQYF. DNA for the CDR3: TGTGCCAGCAGCCCGGGACTAGCGGGAGTCGGCTACGAGCAGTACTTC.

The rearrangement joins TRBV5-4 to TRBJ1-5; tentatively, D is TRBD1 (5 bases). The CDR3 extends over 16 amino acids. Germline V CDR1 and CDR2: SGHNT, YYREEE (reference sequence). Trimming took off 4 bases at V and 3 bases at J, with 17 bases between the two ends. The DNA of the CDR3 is TGTGCCAGCAGCCAGGGCCGGGGTTCTGACAATCAGCCCCAGCATTTT. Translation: CASSQGRGSDNQPQHF.

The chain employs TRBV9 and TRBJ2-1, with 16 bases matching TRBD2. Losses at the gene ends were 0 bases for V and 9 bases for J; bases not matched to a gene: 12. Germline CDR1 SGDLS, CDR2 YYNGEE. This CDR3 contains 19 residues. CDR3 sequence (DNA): TGTGCCAGCAGCGTAGGTTTTCCAGGGACTAGCGGGAGGGCGTTTGAGCAGTTCTTC. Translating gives CASSVGFPGTSGRAFEQFF. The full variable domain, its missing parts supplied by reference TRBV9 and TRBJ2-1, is DSGVTQTPKHLITATGQRVTLRCSPRSGDLSVYWYQQSLDQGLQFLIQYYNGEERAKGNILERFSAQQFPDLHSELNLSSLELGDSALYFCASSVGFPGTSGRAFEQFFGPGTRLTVL.

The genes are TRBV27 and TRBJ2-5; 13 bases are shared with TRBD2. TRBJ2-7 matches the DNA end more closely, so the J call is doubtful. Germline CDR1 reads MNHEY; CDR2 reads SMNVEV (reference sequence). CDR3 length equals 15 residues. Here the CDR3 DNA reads TGTGCCAGCAGCCCCGGACTAGCGGGAGTCTACGAGCAGTACTTC. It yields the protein CASSPGLAGVYEQYF.

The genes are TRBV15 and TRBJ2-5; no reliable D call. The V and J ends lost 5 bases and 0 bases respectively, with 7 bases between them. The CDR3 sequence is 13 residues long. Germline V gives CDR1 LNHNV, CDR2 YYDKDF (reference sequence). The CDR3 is CATSLGYQETQYF. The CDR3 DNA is TGTGCCACCAGCCTCGGGTACCAAGAGACCCAGTACTTC.

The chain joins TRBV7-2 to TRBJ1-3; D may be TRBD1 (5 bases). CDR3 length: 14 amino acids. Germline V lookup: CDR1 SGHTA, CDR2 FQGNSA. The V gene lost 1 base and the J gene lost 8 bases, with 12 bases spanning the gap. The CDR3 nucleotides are TGTGCCAGCAGCTTAGTCGGAGACAGAGACACCATATATTTT. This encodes CASSLVGDRDTIYF.

The CDR3 protein is CASSIIAGPSYEQYF. The CDR3 region has the DNA TGTGCCAGCAGTATAATAGCGGGGCCAAGCTACGAGCAGTACTTC. The chain couples TRBV6-1 to TRBJ2-7, with 8 bases aligning to TRBD2. Germline values: CDR1 MNHNS, CDR2 SASEGT. V trimming: 5 bases; J trimming: 3 bases; junction bases outside the gene matches: 9. There are 15 residues in the CDR3.

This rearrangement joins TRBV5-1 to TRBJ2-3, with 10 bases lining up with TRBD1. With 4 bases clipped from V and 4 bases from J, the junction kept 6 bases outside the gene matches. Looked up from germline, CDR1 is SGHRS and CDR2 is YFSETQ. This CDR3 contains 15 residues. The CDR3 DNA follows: TGCGCCAGCAGCCGAACGGGACAGGGGCCAGATACGCAGTATTTT. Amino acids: CASSRTGQGPDTQYF.

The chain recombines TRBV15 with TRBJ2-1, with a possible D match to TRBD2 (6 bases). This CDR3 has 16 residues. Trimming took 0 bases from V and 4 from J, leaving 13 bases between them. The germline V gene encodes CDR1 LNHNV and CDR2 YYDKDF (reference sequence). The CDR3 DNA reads TGTGCCACCAGCAGAGATCTGGCGGGGTCATACAATGAGCAGTTCTTC. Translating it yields CATSRDLAGSYNEQFF.

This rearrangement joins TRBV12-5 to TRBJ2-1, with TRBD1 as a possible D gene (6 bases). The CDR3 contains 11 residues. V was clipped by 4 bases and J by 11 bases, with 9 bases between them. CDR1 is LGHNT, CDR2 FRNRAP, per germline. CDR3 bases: TGTGCTAGTGGTTCAGGACAGAAGCAGTTCTTC. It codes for CASGSGQKQFF. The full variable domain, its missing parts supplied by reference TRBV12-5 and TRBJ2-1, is DARVTQTPRHKVTEMGQEVTMRCQPILGHNTVFWYRQTMMQGLELLAYFRNRAPLDDSGMPKDRFSAEMPDATLATLKIQPSEPRDSAVYFCASGSGQKQFFGPGTRLTVL.

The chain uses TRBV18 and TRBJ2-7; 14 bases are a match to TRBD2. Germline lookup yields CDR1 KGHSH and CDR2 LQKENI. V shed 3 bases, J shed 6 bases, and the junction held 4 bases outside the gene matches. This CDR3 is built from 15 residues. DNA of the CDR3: TGTGCCAGCTCACCGGGACTAGCGGGAGAAGCCGAGCAGTACTTC. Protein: CASSPGLAGEAEQYF.

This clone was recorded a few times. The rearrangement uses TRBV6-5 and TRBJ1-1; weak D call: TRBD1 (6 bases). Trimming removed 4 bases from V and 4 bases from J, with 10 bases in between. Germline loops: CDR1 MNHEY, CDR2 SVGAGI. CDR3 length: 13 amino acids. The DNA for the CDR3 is TGTGCCAGCAGTTCCCGACAGGCCACTGAAGCTTTCTTT. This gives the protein CASSSRQATEAFF.

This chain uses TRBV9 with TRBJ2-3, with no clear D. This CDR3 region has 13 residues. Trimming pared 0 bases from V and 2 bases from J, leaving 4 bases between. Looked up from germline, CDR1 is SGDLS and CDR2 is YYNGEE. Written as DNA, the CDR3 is TGTGCCAGCAGCGTAGTCTCCACAGATACGCAGTATTTT. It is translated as CASSVVSTDTQYF.

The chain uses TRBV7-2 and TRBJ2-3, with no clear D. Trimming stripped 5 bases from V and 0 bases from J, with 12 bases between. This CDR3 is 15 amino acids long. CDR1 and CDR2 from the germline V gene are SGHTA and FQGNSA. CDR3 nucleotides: TGTGCCAGCAGCCCCGCCTCAACTAGCACAGATACGCAGTATTTT. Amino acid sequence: CASSPASTSTDTQYF.

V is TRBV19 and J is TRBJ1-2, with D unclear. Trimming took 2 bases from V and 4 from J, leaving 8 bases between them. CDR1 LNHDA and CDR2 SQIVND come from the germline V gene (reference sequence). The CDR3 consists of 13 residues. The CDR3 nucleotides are TGTGCCAGTAGTATAACAGCCTCCTATGGCTACACCTTC. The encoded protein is CASSITASYGYTF. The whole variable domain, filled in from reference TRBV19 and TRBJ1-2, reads DGGITQSPKYLFRKEGQNVTLSCEQNLNHDAMYWYRQDPGQGLRLIYYSQIVNDFQKGDIAEGYSVSREKKESFPLTVTSAQKNPTAFYLCASSITASYGYTFGSGTRLTVV.

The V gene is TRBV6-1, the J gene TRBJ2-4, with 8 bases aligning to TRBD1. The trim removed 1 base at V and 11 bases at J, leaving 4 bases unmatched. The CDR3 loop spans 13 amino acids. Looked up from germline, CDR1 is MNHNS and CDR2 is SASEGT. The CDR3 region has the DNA TGTGCCAGCAGTGAAGTACAGGGGGGCGTTCAGTACTTC. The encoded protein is CASSEVQGGVQYF.

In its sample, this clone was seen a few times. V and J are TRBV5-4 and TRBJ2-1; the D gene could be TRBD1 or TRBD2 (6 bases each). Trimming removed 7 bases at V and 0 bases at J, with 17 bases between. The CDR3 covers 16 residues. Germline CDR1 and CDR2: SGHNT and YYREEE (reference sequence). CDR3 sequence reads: CASRIEGGSSYNEQFF. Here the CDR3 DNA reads TGTGCCAGCCGTATCGAGGGGGGAAGCTCCTACAATGAGCAGTTCTTC.